Shown below are 21 T cell receptor beta chains from a single sample sequenced in a study of cytomegalovirus exposure and HLA in healthy donors. 13 Jbeta primers and 60 Vbeta primers were used for the PCR. The protocol was immunoSEQ multiplex PCR, while the TCRdb copy is restricted to in-frame clones and leaves out a portion. Of around 92,000 clones in the sample, more than 65% were seen once. The sequenced sample was PBMCs. Receptor source: a human donor in good health.

The chain links TRBV29-1 to TRBJ1-5, with TRBD1 matching over 8 bases. The CDR3 consists of 13 residues. The J segment lost 2 bases and the V segment lost 7 bases, leaving 4 bases of the junction unmatched. Germline V lookup: CDR1 SQVTM, CDR2 ANQGSEA. In DNA form, the CDR3 reads TGCAGCGGAGGACAGGGCCGCAATCAGCCCCAGCATTTT. It specifies CSGGQGRNQPQHF.

The V call is TRBV7-2, the J call TRBJ2-2, with D perhaps matching TRBD2 (5 bases). V shed 0 bases and J shed 7 bases, with 6 bases lying between them. Germline lookup yields CDR1 SGHTA and CDR2 FQGNSA. This CDR3 is 13 amino acids long. The CDR3 bases are TGTGCCAGCAGCTTAGCCGGGATCGGGGAGCTGTTTTTT. Translation gives CASSLAGIGELFF.

This clone was recorded a few times. The chain is built from TRBV27 and TRBJ2-7; tentative D call: TRBD1 (6 bases). V lost 6 bases and J 1 base, leaving 22 bases between the germline ends. The germline V gene encodes CDR1 MNHEY and CDR2 SMNVEV (reference sequence). There are 17 residues in the CDR3. Here the CDR3 DNA reads TGTGCCAGCAGCCCAACCAAACGGCCGGGACAATCCTACGAGCAGTACTTC. Protein product: CASSPTKRPGQSYEQYF.

The V and J genes are TRBV4-3 and TRBJ2-3; D call uncertain. Germline CDR1 is LGHNA and CDR2 is YSLEER. This CDR3 spans 14 amino acids. Trimming removed 0 bases from V and 2 bases from J, with 6 bases in between. The CDR3 here is CASSQDVHTDTQYF. The CDR3 coding sequence is TGCGCCAGCAGCCAAGATGTCCACACAGATACGCAGTATTTT.

J is TRBJ2-7 and V is TRBV19; 9 bases are a match to TRBD1. This CDR3 is built from 16 residues. V was clipped by 6 bases and J by 2 bases; unmatched bases: 11. Germline assignment: CDR1 LNHDA and CDR2 SQIVND (reference sequence). The CDR3 protein is CASSLLPGQGPYEQYF. CDR3 in DNA: TGTGCCAGTAGCCTCCTCCCGGGACAGGGTCCCTACGAGCAGTACTTC.

The chain links TRBV19 to TRBJ2-4; possible D gene TRBD1, 6 bases. The V and J ends lost 7 bases and 2 bases respectively, with 9 bases between them. CDR1 and CDR2 from the germline V gene are LNHDA and SQIVND (reference sequence). This CDR3 has 13 residues. The CDR3 DNA reads as TGTGCCAGTATGGGGGCGTCCAAAAACATTCAGTACTTC. Translating it yields CASMGASKNIQYF.

This sequence joins TRBV30 and TRBJ2-3; D gene ambiguous. Germline CDR1 and CDR2: GTSNPN and SVGIG (reference sequence). The CDR3 is 11 residues long. With 1 base removed from V and 6 bases from J, the gap between germline ends came to 5 bases. CDR3 sequence reads: CAWSARDTQYF. The CDR3 DNA is TGTGCCTGGAGTGCGAGGGATACGCAGTATTTT.

The chain employs TRBV2 and TRBJ2-6; TRBD1 aligns across 8 bases. The CDR3 is 15 residues long. J lost 3 bases, V lost 4 bases, and 2 bases had no gene match. Germline V gene sequence: CDR1 SNHLY, CDR2 FYNNEI. The CDR3 loop reads CASSGTGIGANVLTF. CDR3 DNA sequence: TGTGCCAGCAGTGGGACAGGGATTGGGGCCAACGTCCTGACTTTC. The full variable domain, completed using reference TRBV2 and TRBJ2-6, is EPEVTQTPSHQVTQMGQEVILRCVPISNHLYFYWYRQILGQKVEFLVSFYNNEISEKSEIFDDQFSVERPDGSNFTLKIRSTKLEDSAMYFCASSGTGIGANVLTFGAGSRLTVL.

The chain is built from TRBV19 and TRBJ2-1; the D gene is possibly TRBD2 (6 bases). V shed 2 bases and J shed 0 bases, with 11 bases lying between them. This CDR3 region has 16 residues. CDR1 and CDR2 (germline): LNHDA, SQIVND (reference sequence). The CDR3 coding sequence is TGTGCCAGTAGTATAATGGAGGGGAGCTCCTACAATGAGCAGTTCTTC. It specifies CASSIMEGSSYNEQFF.

This clone was observed a few times. The J gene is TRBJ2-5, the V gene TRBV5-1, with D perhaps matching TRBD2 (7 bases). The length of the CDR3 is 15 residues. V was pared by 0 bases and J by 4 bases, with 13 bases between. The V gene's germline CDR1 is SGHRS and CDR2 YFSETQ. The chain's CDR3 is CASSLDWGGRETQYF. The CDR3 region has the DNA TGCGCCAGCAGCTTGGATTGGGGGGGCAGAGAGACCCAGTACTTC.

The V and J genes are TRBV15 and TRBJ1-2, with a tentative D call TRBD1 (6 bases). Germline assignment: CDR1 LNHNV and CDR2 YYDKDF (reference sequence). Trimming left V 1 base short and J 2 bases short, with 23 bases between. This CDR3 has 19 amino acids. The chain's CDR3 is CATSRGGGFGSPSNYGYTF. CDR3 sequence (DNA): TGTGCCACCAGCAGAGGTGGGGGCTTTGGGTCCCCCTCAAACTATGGCTACACCTTC.

This rearrangement joins TRBV5-4 to TRBJ2-7; TRBD2 matches 14 bases. From germline, CDR1 is SGHNT and CDR2 YYREEE (reference sequence). The V gene end was trimmed by 4 bases and the J gene end by 2 bases; junction bases not matched to a gene: 8. The CDR3 is 17 residues long. The CDR3 nucleotides read TGTGCCAGCAGCATCGGGACTAGCGGGAGCAGGGCCTACGAGCAGTACTTC. This translates into CASSIGTSGSRAYEQYF.

The chain has TRBV7-2 and TRBJ2-5; TRBD2 is a possible D gene (6 bases). Germline V gives CDR1 SGHTA, CDR2 FQGNSA. V lost 3 bases and J lost 1, with 9 bases in between. The CDR3 length is 14 residues. The CDR3 protein is CASSFGTRQETQYF. The CDR3 coding sequence is TGTGCCAGCAGCTTCGGGACTCGCCAAGAGACCCAGTACTTC.

This chain links TRBV5-1 with TRBJ1-2, with 9 bases fitting TRBD1. The CDR3 is 15 residues long. V gave up 4 bases and J gave up 6 bases; unmatched junction bases: 10. CDR1 is SGHRS, CDR2 YFSETQ, per germline. The CDR3 coding sequence is TGCGCCAGCAGCCACCTGACAGGGGGGTCCGATGGCTACACCTTC. The encoded protein is CASSHLTGGSDGYTF.

The chain carries TRBV2 and TRBJ2-1, with D perhaps TRBD1 (6 bases). The CDR3 runs 17 residues. Germline CDR1 and CDR2: SNHLY and FYNNEI. V was clipped by 5 bases and J by 0 bases, with 17 bases between them. CDR3 bases: TGTGCCAGCAGTCTCACGGGACACACACTCTCCTACAATGAGCAGTTCTTC. Protein product: CASSLTGHTLSYNEQFF.

There are a few counts of this clone. V usage is TRBV6-6 and J usage is TRBJ1-4, with unresolved D. This CDR3 contains 13 residues. CDR1 is MNHNY, CDR2 SVGAGI, per germline (reference sequence). V gave up 5 bases and J gave up 8 bases, with 12 bases separating them. The CDR3 DNA follows: TGTGCCAGCAGTGCAGCTGAGACAGAAAAACTGTTTTTT. This translates into CASSAAETEKLFF.

This sequence joins TRBV2 and TRBJ2-2; 12 bases line up with TRBD2. J was trimmed by 5 bases and V by 1 base; bases with no gene match: 2. CDR3 length: 16 amino acids. Germline CDR1 is SNHLY and CDR2 is FYNNEI. The CDR3 nucleotides read TGTGCCAGCAGTGAAGTGCTAGCGGGAGGGACCGGGGAGCTGTTTTTT. Protein sequence: CASSEVLAGGTGELFF.

The chain links TRBV18 to TRBJ2-3, with 7 bases that match TRBD1. CDR3 length: 18 amino acids. V lost 2 bases, J lost 3 bases, and 14 bases stayed unmatched. Looked up from germline, CDR1 is KGHSH and CDR2 is LQKENI. CDR3 sequence reads: CASSPRTGGTGLTDTQYF. DNA of the CDR3: TGTGCCAGCTCACCAAGGACAGGCGGAACAGGATTAACAGATACGCAGTATTTT.

The chain couples TRBV29-1 to TRBJ1-2; 12 nucleotides line up with TRBD1. V dropped 6 bases and J dropped 3; count of bases not matched to a gene: 5. This CDR3 spans 14 amino acids. Germline-derived CDR1 and CDR2 are SQVTM and ANQGSEA. In DNA, the CDR3 is TGCAGCGTCTGGGGACAGGGGGCGGACTATGGCTACACCTTC. It encodes CSVWGQGADYGYTF.

The V call is TRBV19, the J call TRBJ2-2; D is perhaps TRBD1 (6 bases). CDR1 is LNHDA, CDR2 SQIVND, per germline (reference sequence). V dropped 7 bases and J dropped 4 bases, with 13 bases sitting between them. There are 14 residues in the CDR3. This chain's CDR3 is CASMDSLGTGELFF. CDR3 nucleotides: TGTGCCAGTATGGACAGCCTGGGCACCGGGGAGCTGTTTTTT.

V and J are TRBV19 and TRBJ2-5; TRBD2 agrees at 7 bases. J gave up 5 bases and V 6 bases, and 6 bases lay outside the gene matches. Germline assignment: CDR1 LNHDA and CDR2 SQIVND (reference sequence). This CDR3 has 13 amino acids. The CDR3 DNA follows: TGTGCCAGTAGAAGGACTAGTGAGGAGACCCAGTACTTC. Residues: CASRRTSEETQYF.